The 26 T cell receptor beta chains in this list originate from one sample, sequenced in a study of blood T cell repertoires in COVID-19. TCRdb's table, derived via immunoSEQ multiplex PCR, lists solely in-frame clones and lacks some. Altogether about 120,000 clones are present, more than 75% being singletons, with the ten largest covering under 4%. The sequenced sample consisted of peripheral blood. These receptors were taken from a man aged 40-55 years with acute or convalescent COVID-19.

V and J are TRBV7-2 and TRBJ2-1, with D possibly matching TRBD1 (5 bases). Trimming shortened V by 2 bases and J by 7 bases, and 21 bases separated the two germline ends. The V gene's germline CDR1 is SGHTA and CDR2 FQGNSA. CDR3 length: 17 amino acids. The CDR3, as DNA: TGTGCCAGCAGCTTAATAGGTCAGCAGGGAAATAAAAATGAGCAGTTCTTC. It codes for CASSLIGQQGNKNEQFF.

The rearrangement uses TRBV9 and TRBJ1-3, with a possible D match to TRBD1 (6 bases). CDR1 and CDR2 (germline): SGDLS, YYNGEE. CDR3 length: 16 amino acids. V lost 2 bases to trimming and J lost 2 bases, with 14 bases between them. CDR3 amino acids: CASSVGQGMAGNTIYF. The CDR3 region has the DNA TGTGCCAGCAGCGTCGGGCAGGGGATGGCTGGAAACACCATATATTTT.

This clone was found once. The CDR3 spells CASSSDRGRTEAFF. For the CDR3, the DNA is TGTGCCAGCAGCTCCGACAGGGGGCGGACTGAAGCTTTCTTT. This rearrangement joins TRBV11-2 to TRBJ1-1, with 10 bases matching TRBD1. Trimming cost V 4 bases and J 5 bases; bases outside gene matches: 4. Germline V gives CDR1 SGHAT, CDR2 FQNNGV. The CDR3 consists of 14 residues.

The rearrangement uses TRBV7-2 and TRBJ1-5, with 7 positions matching TRBD1. The CDR3 consists of 17 residues. V was clipped by 3 bases and J by 0 bases; unmatched bases: 8. Germline-derived CDR1 and CDR2 are SGHTA and FQGNSA. The CDR3 bases are TGTGCCAGCAGCTTGCGATCCGGACAGGATAGCAATCAGCCCCAGCATTTT. It codes for CASSLRSGQDSNQPQHF.

The V call is TRBV2, the J call TRBJ1-1; 11 positions agree with TRBD1. This CDR3 is 16 amino acids long. V shed 8 bases and J 1 base; nucleotides not matched to a gene: 9. Germline CDR1 is SNHLY and CDR2 is FYNNEI. DNA of the CDR3: TGTGCCAGCCGAACCGGGACAGGGGGGAGGAACACTGAAGCTTTCTTT. Protein product: CASRTGTGGRNTEAFF.

This chain uses TRBV5-5 with TRBJ2-1; D unclear. Trimming left V 0 bases short and J 5 bases short, with 6 bases between. The CDR3 has 13 amino acids. Germline V lookup: CDR1 SGHKS, CDR2 YYEKEE (reference sequence). For the CDR3, the DNA is TGTGCCAGCAGCTTGGCCCACAACAATGAGCAGTTCTTC. Translation: CASSLAHNNEQFF.

Here the CDR3 reads CASSVVVTGGTDTQYF. CDR3 DNA: TGTGCCAGCAGCGTAGTGGTGACAGGAGGCACAGATACGCAGTATTTT. The chain couples TRBV9 to TRBJ2-3, with D tentatively TRBD1 (6 bases). Trimming pared 0 bases from V and 1 base from J, leaving 12 bases between. Germline V gene data show CDR1 as SGDLS and CDR2 as YYNGEE. This CDR3 is built from 16 residues.

The chain carries TRBV19 and TRBJ1-2; a weak D match, TRBD1 (6 bases). V was shortened by 6 bases and J by 3 bases, with 11 bases between the two germline ends. The CDR3 runs 13 residues. The germline CDR1 and CDR2 sequences are LNHDA and SQIVND (reference sequence). Here the CDR3 reads CASRIQGYYGYTF. The CDR3 DNA follows: TGTGCCAGTAGAATTCAGGGGTACTATGGCTACACCTTC.

The J gene is TRBJ2-1, the V gene TRBV9; 12 nucleotides line up with TRBD1. The germline V gene encodes CDR1 SGDLS and CDR2 YYNGEE. The ends lost 4 bases at V and 9 bases at J; junction bases unmatched: 5. CDR3 length: 14 residues. CDR3: CASSQGQGAGEQFF. The CDR3 bases are TGTGCCAGCAGCCAGGGACAGGGGGCGGGTGAGCAGTTCTTC. The full variable domain, its missing parts supplied by reference TRBV9 and TRBJ2-1, is DSGVTQTPKHLITATGQRVTLRCSPRSGDLSVYWYQQSLDQGLQFLIQYYNGEERAKGNILERFSAQQFPDLHSELNLSSLELGDSALYFCASSQGQGAGEQFFGPGTRLTVL.

The J gene is TRBJ2-3, the V gene TRBV5-1; 12 bases fit TRBD2. The length of the CDR3 is 16 residues. Unmatched junction bases numbered 4, after V lost 2 bases and J lost 3 bases. Germline CDR1 reads SGHRS; CDR2 reads YFSETQ. The chain's CDR3 is CASSFRLAGDTDTQYF. For the CDR3, the DNA is TGCGCCAGCAGCTTTAGACTAGCGGGGGATACAGATACGCAGTATTTT.

The V call is TRBV7-3, the J call TRBJ2-7, with 11 bases aligning to TRBD2. CDR3 length: 17 residues. Germline loops: CDR1 SGHTA, CDR2 FQGTGA. V shed 1 base, J shed 1 base, and the junction held 6 bases outside the gene matches. The CDR3 DNA follows: TGTGCCAGCAGCTTAAGGCCTAGCGGGGGGCCATCCTACGAGCAGTACTTC. Translated: CASSLRPSGGPSYEQYF. The full variable domain, in which reference TRBV7-3 and TRBJ2-7 provide the parts outside the CDR3, is GAGVSQTPSNKVTEKGKYVELRCDPISGHTALYWYRQSLGQGPEFLIYFQGTGAADDSGLPNDRFFAVRPEGSVSTLKIQRTERGDSAVYLCASSLRPSGGPSYEQYFGPGTRLTVT.

The chain recombines TRBV4-1 with TRBJ2-3, with D perhaps TRBD2 (5 bases). Germline loops: CDR1 MGHRA, CDR2 YSYEKL. Trimming took off 0 bases at V and 4 bases at J, with 17 bases between the two ends. This CDR3 region has 17 residues. The CDR3 sequence is CASSQDPADRGADTQYF. CDR3 coding DNA: TGCGCCAGCAGCCAAGATCCAGCGGACCGAGGCGCAGATACGCAGTATTTT.

This clone showed up just once. The rearrangement links TRBV11-2 to TRBJ2-2; 8 bases line up with TRBD1. CDR3 length: 19 residues. J lost 4 bases, V lost 1 base, and 14 bases had no gene match. Germline CDR1 SGHAT, CDR2 FQNNGV. In nucleotides, the CDR3 is TGTGCCAGCAGCTTAGTTCGCAAGGGGTGGACAGGGATCACCGGGGAGCTGTTTTTT. The encoded protein is CASSLVRKGWTGITGELFF. The full variable domain, with the rest looked up from reference TRBV11-2 and TRBJ2-2, is EAGVAQSPRYKIIEKRQSVAFWCNPISGHATLYWYQQILGQGPKLLIQFQNNGVVDDSQLPKDRFSAERLKGVDSTLKIQPAKLEDSAVYLCASSLVRKGWTGITGELFFGEGSRLTVL.

The chain has TRBV6-2 or TRBV6-3 and TRBJ2-7; 9 bases line up with TRBD2. V was clipped by 6 bases and J by 7 bases; unmatched bases: 4. The germline gives CDR1 MNHEY, CDR2 SVGEGT. This CDR3 has 12 amino acids. DNA of the CDR3: TGTGCCAGCAGCCCCCTAGCGGGGGAGCAGTACTTC. Its translation is CASSPLAGEQYF.

CDR3 sequence: CASSYGVGAIGTQYF. The CDR3 coding sequence is TGTGCCAGCAGTTACGGGGTGGGGGCCATCGGGACCCAGTACTTC. The chain has TRBV6-2 or TRBV6-3 and TRBJ2-5, with D possibly matching TRBD1 (6 bases). Germline V gene sequence: CDR1 MNHEY, CDR2 SVGEGT. This CDR3 spans 15 amino acids. The V gene lost 2 bases and the J gene lost 7 bases, with 17 bases spanning the gap.

The chain combines TRBV19 with TRBJ1-2; TRBD1 aligns across 9 bases. The V gene's germline CDR1 is LNHDA and CDR2 SQIVND (reference sequence). The CDR3 spans 16 residues. V shed 7 bases, J shed 2 bases, and the junction held 11 bases outside the gene matches. The CDR3, as DNA: TGTGCCAGTACTTACTCGGGACAGGGCGGGAACTATGGCTACACCTTC. Translating gives CASTYSGQGGNYGYTF.

A single count supports this clone. The rearrangement joins TRBV7-9 to TRBJ2-3; D gene uncertain. Per germline, CDR1 SEHNR and CDR2 FQNEAQ (reference sequence). The CDR3 spans 15 residues. The ends were cut back, 5 bases at V and 3 bases at J, with 15 bases in the middle. Here the CDR3 DNA reads TGTGCCAGCAGCCGTCTCATTTCTACGACAGATACGCAGTATTTT. Protein: CASSRLISTTDTQYF.

This chain uses TRBV11-2 with TRBJ2-2; D is unclear. This CDR3 has 14 residues. V dropped 5 bases and J dropped 4 bases, with 11 bases sitting between them. The germline CDR1 and CDR2 sequences are SGHAT and FQNNGV. Written as DNA, the CDR3 is TGTGCCAGCAGCCTACGACTGACCACCGGGGAGCTGTTTTTT. Its translation: CASSLRLTTGELFF.

The chain recombines TRBV7-2 with TRBJ1-6; D call uncertain. Trimming shortened V by 5 bases and J by 9 bases, and 8 bases separated the two germline ends. The germline V gene has CDR1 SGHTA and CDR2 FQGNSA. This CDR3 is 12 amino acids long. The CDR3 DNA reads as TGTGCCAGCAGCCAGAACCGTTCACCCCTCCACTTT. This sequence encodes CASSQNRSPLHF.

The chain couples TRBV4-1 to TRBJ1-3; D call uncertain. The CDR3 has 17 amino acids. Germline V CDR1 and CDR2: MGHRA, YSYEKL. V dropped 1 base and J dropped 0 bases, with 13 bases sitting between them. The CDR3 coding sequence is TGCGCCAGCAGCCAAGTCCCAAGCCTATTCTCTGGAAACACCATATATTTT. It codes for CASSQVPSLFSGNTIYF.

The genes are TRBV5-5 and TRBJ1-4, with D possibly matching TRBD1 (5 bases). The CDR3 covers 13 residues. The V end lost 3 bases, the J end lost 7 bases, and 10 bases lay between the germline ends. In germline, CDR1 is SGHKS, CDR2 YYEKEE (reference sequence). CDR3 sequence: CASSWGTGEKLFF. CDR3 coding DNA: TGTGCCAGCAGCTGGGGTACAGGTGAAAAACTGTTTTTT.

This clone showed up just a few times. The chain has TRBV7-8 and TRBJ2-7; 9 bases align to TRBD2. Germline V lookup: CDR1 SGHVS, CDR2 FQNEAQ. The length of the CDR3 is 18 residues. V was clipped by 1 base and J by 2 bases; unmatched bases: 12. The DNA for the CDR3 is TGTGCCAGCAGCTTAGTTGTCTTAGCGGGGGTATTGGCCTACGAGCAGTACTTC. Translating it yields CASSLVVLAGVLAYEQYF.

The chain links TRBV30 to TRBJ1-6; D ambiguous. V was shortened by 2 bases and J by 6 bases, with 8 bases between the two germline ends. The CDR3 has 13 residues. CDR1 and CDR2 (germline): GTSNPN, SVGIG (reference sequence). The CDR3 region is CAWSSGFNSPLHF. The CDR3 DNA follows: TGTGCCTGGAGTTCCGGGTTTAATTCACCCCTCCACTTT.

This chain joins TRBV30 and TRBJ2-1; 8 nucleotides align to TRBD2. CDR3 length: 13 amino acids. With V trimmed by 3 bases and J by 6 bases, 4 bases remained unmatched. Germline CDR1 is GTSNPN and CDR2 is SVGIG (reference sequence). CDR3 loop: CAWRGGLVNEQFF. CDR3 nucleotides: TGTGCCTGGAGGGGGGGACTAGTCAATGAGCAGTTCTTC.

The chain uses TRBV9 and TRBJ1-1, with D uncertain. The CDR3 totals 13 residues. Germline loops: CDR1 SGDLS, CDR2 YYNGEE. V lost 4 bases and J 1 base, leaving 8 bases between the germline ends. CDR3 nucleotide sequence: TGTGCCAGCAGCATTAACAGGAACACTGAAGCTTTCTTT. It translates to CASSINRNTEAFF.

The genes are TRBV30 and TRBJ2-5; no clear D gene. V was clipped by 0 bases and J by 2 bases, with 7 bases between them. Germline CDR1 GTSNPN, CDR2 SVGIG (reference sequence). The CDR3 has 13 amino acids. The CDR3: CAWSVTAQETQYF. As DNA, the CDR3 is TGTGCCTGGAGTGTAACAGCTCAAGAGACCCAGTACTTC.